The clone carrying this T cell receptor (beta chain) was seen a single time. In the authors' workflow: By means of reference gene primer amplification, nucleated cell counts were estimated. Clones were read by immunoSEQ multiplex PCR, and TCRdb kept only the in-frame ones, dropping some. V, J and clone size were drawn from that table, and D and trimming were deduced from the DNA. The top ten clones hold approximately 5.3% of a sample with 200,000 to 300,000 clones, around 86% of them seen once. This record comes from a study of blood T cell repertoires in COVID-19. The Seattle patients joined while their infection was active and were tracked longitudinally afterward. CDR1 and CDR2 (germline): SGDLS, YYNGEE. This CDR3 spans 16 amino acids. V was pared by 2 bases and J by 0 bases, with 14 bases between.

What was sequenced was peripheral blood. The chain recombines TRBV9 with TRBJ2-5; maybe TRBD1 (5 bases). The clonotype originates from a woman aged 55-70 years with COVID-19, enrolled during active disease. The CDR3 loop reads CASSVVGAPHQETQYF. The CDR3 DNA reads as TGTGCCAGCAGCGTCGTAGGGGCCCCCCACCAAGAGACCCAGTACTTC. Full variable domain (rest looked up from reference TRBV9 and TRBJ2-5): DSGVTQTPKHLITATGQRVTLRCSPRSGDLSVYWYQQSLDQGLQFLIQYYNGEERAKGNILERFSAQQFPDLHSELNLSSLELGDSALYFCASSVVGAPHQETQYFGPGTRLLVL.